The 26 T cell receptor beta chains presented below share a single source sample, sequenced in a study of spatial heterogeneity in lung cancer. Overall study results and limits: Counts of expanded intratumoral alpha and beta TCRs tracked tumor mutation counts.

TCRdb re-analysed the 5' RACE reads in MiXCR, keeping a single row per CDR3 protein. This table holds 3,000 to 4,000 distinct CDR3 sequences, approximately 6.6% found once. The time point here: sample taken at primary tumor resection. These receptors have no identified antigens. This material consisted of lung tumor tissue, taken at surgery. These receptors were obtained from a male donor with early-stage non-small cell lung cancer.

This clonotype was counted many times. Being off target in a library aimed at alpha chains, this beta chain has a size of little meaning. The chain links TRBV28 to TRBJ2-1; D gene unclear. CDR3 length: 12 residues. The V gene lost 3 bases and the J gene lost 9 bases, with 9 bases spanning the gap. Germline CDR1 reads MDHEN; CDR2 reads SYDVKM. The CDR3 protein is CASSFVVGEQFF. CDR3 coding DNA: TGTGCCAGCAGTTTCGTAGTGGGTGAGCAGTTCTTC.

This clonotype was counted between two and nine times. This beta chain is an off-target read within a library intended for alpha chains, so its frequency means little. This chain links TRBV29-1 with TRBJ2-1; TRBD2 matches at 9 bases. Unmatched junction bases numbered 6, after V lost 4 bases and J lost 14 bases. Looked up from germline, CDR1 is SQVTM and CDR2 is ANQGSEA. The CDR3 is made up of 11 amino acids. Written as DNA, the CDR3 is TGCAGCGTTGGAGTAGCGGGAGAGGAGTTCTTC. Its translation is CSVGVAGEEFF.

A few counts support this clonotype. With the library built for alpha chains, this beta chain is off target and its frequency is not meaningful. The V gene is TRBV6-5, the J gene TRBJ2-3; tentative D call: TRBD1 (5 bases). The CDR3 is made up of 14 amino acids. V lost 5 bases and J lost 1, with 10 bases in between. Germline values: CDR1 MNHEY, CDR2 SVGAGI. The CDR3 loop reads CASSSDRRTDTQYF. In nucleotides, the CDR3 is TGTGCCAGCAGTAGCGACAGACGCACAGATACGCAGTATTTT.

By proportion, this clonotype is medium-sized. This beta chain came through as a stray read in a library set up for alpha chains, and its size says little. The rearrangement links TRBV7-2 to TRBJ1-5, with a possible D match to TRBD1 (6 bases). The CDR3 extends over 18 amino acids. Germline V gene lookup returns CDR1 SGHTA and CDR2 FQGNSA. V lost 2 bases and J lost 5, with 22 bases in between. The CDR3 is CASSLSPPLNRAYQPQHF. The CDR3 region has the DNA TGTGCCAGCAGCTTATCCCCCCCCTTGAACAGGGCTTATCAGCCCCAGCATTTT. Supplemented by reference TRBV7-2 and TRBJ1-5, the full variable domain reads GAGVSQSPSNKVTEKGKDVELRCDPISGHTALYWYRQSLGQGLEFLIYFQGNSAPDKSGLPSDRFSAERTGGSVSTLTIQRTQQEDSAVYLCASSLSPPLNRAYQPQHFGDGTRLSIL.

This clonotype has more than one count but fewer than ten. This beta chain is off target for a library built for alpha chains, so its abundance means little. The chain is built from TRBV7-2 and TRBJ1-2; D unresolved. The length of the CDR3 is 14 residues. The germline CDR1 and CDR2 sequences are SGHTA and FQGNSA. The V end lost 2 bases, the J end lost 0 bases, and 7 bases lay between the germline ends. The CDR3 nucleotides are TGTGCCAGCAGCTTATCCCCGACTAACTATGGCTACACCTTC. Amino acids: CASSLSPTNYGYTF. Full variable domain (rest looked up from reference TRBV7-2 and TRBJ1-2): GAGVSQSPSNKVTEKGKDVELRCDPISGHTALYWYRQSLGQGLEFLIYFQGNSAPDKSGLPSDRFSAERTGGSVSTLTIQRTQQEDSAVYLCASSLSPTNYGYTFGSGTRLTVV.

This clonotype was picked up many times. Because this beta chain is a stray read in a library intended to capture alpha chains, its abundance should not be given much weight. The gene calls are TRBV4-3 and TRBJ1-1; D not certain. Trimming removed 0 bases at V and 4 bases at J, with 12 bases between. The CDR3 has 15 amino acids. Germline CDR1 reads LGHNA; CDR2 reads YSLEER. The CDR3 DNA reads TGCGCCAGCAGCCAAGAACACTCTAGGACCACTGAAGCTTTCTTT. This encodes CASSQEHSRTTEAFF.

This clonotype was picked up a small number of times. This beta chain is an unintended read in a library built for alpha chains; its size means little. CDR3 region: CASRTGQITDTQYF. CDR3 in DNA: TGCGCCAGCAGGACCGGGCAGATCACAGATACGCAGTATTTT. The chain employs TRBV5-1 and TRBJ2-3; D unresolved. The CDR3 runs to 14 residues. Germline loops: CDR1 SGHRS, CDR2 YFSETQ. Trimming cost V 5 bases and J 2 bases, with 12 bases left between them.

This clonotype was observed a handful of times. The library was prepared for alpha chains; this beta chain is a stray read, so its frequency means little. The genes are TRBV7-3 and TRBJ2-1; TRBD2 might be the D (6 bases). The ends were cut back, 2 bases at V and 8 bases at J, with 10 bases in the middle. CDR3 size: 13 residues. CDR1 and CDR2 from the germline V gene are SGHTA and FQGTGA. The CDR3 nucleotides are TGTGCCAGCAGCTTAGGAGGGGCGGATGAGCAGTTCTTC. It encodes CASSLGGADEQFF. The complete variable domain, with remaining parts taken from reference TRBV7-3 and TRBJ2-1, reads GAGVSQTPSNKVTEKGKYVELRCDPISGHTALYWYRQSLGQGPEFLIYFQGTGAADDSGLPNDRFFAVRPEGSVSTLKIQRTERGDSAVYLCASSLGGADEQFFGPGTRLTVL.

This clonotype is categorized as medium-sized. In a library made to pick up alpha chains, this beta chain is a stray read with a size that means little. The chain is built from TRBV15 and TRBJ2-3; weak D call: TRBD2 (5 bases). Germline V gene lookup returns CDR1 LNHNV and CDR2 YYDKDF (reference sequence). The CDR3 totals 16 residues. V was cut by 1 base and J by 1 base, with 12 bases left in between. CDR3 sequence (DNA): TGTGCCACCAGCAGAGGACTAAACCCCCGCACAGATACGCAGTATTTT. Translating gives CATSRGLNPRTDTQYF.

This clonotype was seen a few times. This beta chain represents an off-target read in a library built for alpha chains; its size is of limited meaning. The chain recombines TRBV14 with TRBJ2-3; maybe TRBD2 (6 bases). V lost 4 bases to trimming and J lost 3 bases, with 14 bases between them. Germline V gene data show CDR1 as SGHDN and CDR2 as FVKESK. The CDR3 sequence is 15 residues long. In nucleotides, the CDR3 is TGTGCCAGCAGCCGCGCCGGACTACCGACAGATACGCAGTATTTT. This encodes CASSRAGLPTDTQYF.

This clonotype was recorded many times. This beta chain is a stray sequence in a library constructed for alpha chains; its clone size is not meaningful. The V gene is TRBV12-3 or TRBV12-4, the J gene TRBJ2-5; 7 nucleotides agree with TRBD2. Losses at the gene ends were 8 bases for V and 1 base for J; bases not matched to a gene: 7. The CDR3 totals 14 residues. The CDR3 coding sequence is TGTGCCAGCGGGGAGGGGCCCATCCAAGAGACCCAGTACTTC. Translated: CASGEGPIQETQYF.

Remarks on this clonotype: This beta chain appears as a stray read in a library generated for alpha chains; its size is not informative. The CDR3 is CASSWDRGLGNGYTF. CDR3 in DNA: TGTGCCAGCAGCTGGGACAGGGGGCTAGGGAATGGCTACACCTTC. The V gene is TRBV7-9, the J gene TRBJ1-2; 12 bases are shared with TRBD1. J lost 6 bases, V lost 4 bases, and 6 bases had no gene match. This CDR3 is 15 amino acids long. Germline loops: CDR1 SEHNR, CDR2 FQNEAQ (reference sequence).

This clonotype was observed many times. This beta chain is a stray read from a library made for alpha chains; its abundance is not meaningful. CDR3 DNA: TGTGCCAGCAGCCAAGATGGACTTTCTGGGGCCAACGTCCTGACTTTC. It specifies CASSQDGLSGANVLTF. The rearrangement uses TRBV3-1 and TRBJ2-6; D possibly corresponds to TRBD2 (5 bases). The germline gives CDR1 LGHDT, CDR2 YNNKEL (reference sequence). This CDR3 region has 16 residues. The V and J ends lost 0 bases and 1 base respectively, with 7 bases between them.

Comment on this clonotype: Because the library targeted alpha chains, this beta chain is an off-target read whose size means little. V and J are TRBV5-1 and TRBJ2-3; 8 bases line up with TRBD1. The CDR3 consists of 15 residues. Trimming cost V 0 bases and J 2 bases; bases outside gene matches: 2. Per germline, CDR1 SGHRS and CDR2 YFSETQ. This chain's CDR3 is CASSLGTGHTDTQYF. CDR3 sequence (DNA): TGCGCCAGCAGCTTGGGGACAGGGCACACAGATACGCAGTATTTT. Full variable domain (outside the CDR3, taken from reference TRBV5-1 and TRBJ2-3): KAGVTQTPRYLIKTRGQQVTLSCSPISGHRSVSWYQQTPGQGLQFLFEYFSETQRNKGNFPGRFSGRQFSNSRSEMNVSTLELGDSALYLCASSLGTGHTDTQYFGPGTRLTVL.

By share of the sample, this clonotype is medium-sized. This beta chain is off target for a library built for alpha chains, so its abundance means little. The V and J genes are TRBV28 and TRBJ1-2; D remains ambiguous. Germline-derived CDR1 and CDR2 are MDHEN and SYDVKM. Trimming took off 5 bases at V and 8 bases at J, with 6 bases between the two ends. This CDR3 has 10 amino acids. The chain's CDR3 is CASSQLGYTF. In nucleotides, the CDR3 is TGTGCCAGCAGTCAACTCGGCTACACCTTC.

By sample share, this clonotype is medium-sized. This beta chain is an unintended read in a library built for alpha chains; its size means little. This chain joins TRBV9 and TRBJ1-1; TRBD1 might be the D (5 bases). Looked up from germline, CDR1 is SGDLS and CDR2 is YYNGEE. Trimming shortened V by 4 bases and J by 4 bases, and 11 bases separated the two germline ends. The CDR3 loop spans 13 amino acids. This CDR3 reads CASSPPTGTEAFF. DNA for the CDR3: TGTGCCAGCAGCCCACCCACAGGCACTGAAGCTTTCTTT.

As regards this clonotype: Since the library was made to target alpha chains, this beta chain is a stray read and its abundance is not meaningful. The V gene is TRBV7-9, the J gene TRBJ2-1; TRBD1 or TRBD2 may be the D gene (5 bases each). This CDR3 has 14 amino acids. Germline V gene lookup returns CDR1 SEHNR and CDR2 FQNEAQ (reference sequence). V was shortened by 4 bases and J by 10 bases, with 17 bases between the two germline ends. Written as DNA, the CDR3 is TGTGCCAGCAGCTCGAGAGGGGCCGTGGGGGAGCAGTTCTTC. Its protein product is CASSSRGAVGEQFF.

This clonotype was counted ten times or more. Because the library targeted alpha chains, this beta chain is an off-target read whose size means little. The chain uses TRBV12-3 or TRBV12-4 and TRBJ2-7, with TRBD1 matching over 7 bases. There are 15 residues in the CDR3. The V segment lost 8 bases and the J segment 3 bases; nucleotides outside the gene matches: 13. CDR3 region: CASRNRDSPNYEQYF. The CDR3 DNA reads as TGTGCCAGCCGAAACCGGGACAGCCCAAACTACGAGCAGTACTTC.

This clonotype was detected many times. Little can be read into the size of this beta chain, an off-target read in a library designed for alpha chains. This chain uses TRBV7-6 with TRBJ2-7, with 9 bases that match TRBD1. The CDR3 sequence is 17 residues long. Germline-derived CDR1 and CDR2 are SGHVS and FNYEAQ. J lost 6 bases, V lost 5 bases, and 17 bases had no gene match. CDR3 amino acids: CASSPGAGRTGVAEQYF. The CDR3 DNA reads TGTGCCAGCAGCCCAGGCGCGGGTAGGACAGGGGTCGCCGAGCAGTACTTC.

This clonotype was detected many times. This beta chain is a stray read from a library made for alpha chains; its abundance is not meaningful. V is TRBV7-8 and J is TRBJ1-5, with no clear D. With 7 bases removed from V and 5 bases from J, the gap between germline ends came to 12 bases. The germline gives CDR1 SGHVS, CDR2 FQNEAQ. This CDR3 region has 13 residues. CDR3 sequence (DNA): TGTGCCAGCACCACTGGACTTTATCAGCCCCAGCATTTT. Amino acid sequence: CASTTGLYQPQHF.

In this sample, this clonotype is medium-sized. For a library built for alpha chains, this beta chain is a stray read; little rests on its size. The chain recombines TRBV11-2 with TRBJ2-1; no clear D. The V gene's germline CDR1 is SGHAT and CDR2 FQNNGV. The CDR3 has 17 residues. Trimming took off 0 bases at V and 0 bases at J, with 12 bases between the two ends. CDR3 residues: CASSLDYLQSSYNEQFF. CDR3 DNA sequence: TGTGCCAGCAGCTTAGATTACCTCCAAAGCTCCTACAATGAGCAGTTCTTC.

By its share, this clonotype is medium-sized. Little can be read into the size of this beta chain, an off-target read in a library designed for alpha chains. V gene TRBV4-3 combines with J gene TRBJ2-7; no clear D gene. Germline CDR1 is LGHNA and CDR2 is YSLEER. CDR3 length: 13 amino acids. Deletions cut 0 bases from V and 4 bases from J, with 7 bases between. CDR3: CASSQDRVYEQYF. The DNA for the CDR3 is TGCGCCAGCAGCCAAGATCGGGTTTACGAGCAGTACTTC.

This clonotype was observed many times. Being off target in a library aimed at alpha chains, this beta chain has a size of little meaning. The chain carries TRBV3-1 and TRBJ1-2; D gene uncertain. V lost 3 bases, J lost 0 bases, and 20 bases lay in between. Looked up from germline, CDR1 is LGHDT and CDR2 is YNNKEL (reference sequence). The length of the CDR3 is 18 residues. The CDR3 DNA is TGTGCCAGCAGCCAGGTTTGGTTAGGAGGTTCGACTAACTATGGCTACACCTTC. It translates to CASSQVWLGGSTNYGYTF.

By share, this clonotype ranks as medium-sized. This beta chain represents an off-target read in a library built for alpha chains; its size is of limited meaning. CDR3 sequence: CASNNLSGGINEQFF. CDR3 DNA sequence: TGTGCCAGCAACAACCTAAGCGGGGGGATTAATGAGCAGTTCTTC. The J gene is TRBJ2-1, the V gene TRBV7-2, with TRBD2 matching over 9 bases. The CDR3 covers 15 residues. V gave up 7 bases and J gave up 7 bases; unmatched junction bases: 11. Germline values: CDR1 SGHTA, CDR2 FQGNSA.

This clonotype was counted at least ten times. Given a much more abundant clone one base away, this may be a read error. Because the library targeted alpha chains, this beta chain is an off-target read whose size means little. The chain is built from TRBV5-4 and TRBJ2-1, with 9 bases fitting TRBD2. The CDR3 is 15 amino acids. CDR1 and CDR2 from the germline V gene are SGHNT and YYREEE (reference sequence). Here the CDR3 DNA reads TGTGTCAGCAGCTTGGGGCTAGCGGGGCGGAATGAGCAGTTCTTC. Protein product: CVSSLGLAGRNEQFF. The full variable domain, with the rest looked up from reference TRBV5-4 and TRBJ2-1, is ETGVTQSPTHLIKTRGQQVTLRCSSQSGHNTVSWYQQALGQGPQFIFQYYREEENGRGNFPPRFSGLQFPNYSSELNVNALELDDSALYLCVSSLGLAGRNEQFFGPGTRLTVL.

This clonotype rates as medium-sized (0.01 to 0.1%). This beta chain represents an off-target read in a library built for alpha chains; its size is of limited meaning. This chain links TRBV11-2 with TRBJ1-6; 10 bases match TRBD1. The V gene's germline CDR1 is SGHAT and CDR2 FQNNGV. V dropped 5 bases and J dropped 6; count of bases not matched to a gene: 7. CDR3 length: 16 residues. The CDR3 protein is CASSLGQGITNSPLHF. The CDR3 region has the DNA TGTGCCAGCAGCCTGGGACAGGGGATAACTAATTCACCCCTCCACTTT.